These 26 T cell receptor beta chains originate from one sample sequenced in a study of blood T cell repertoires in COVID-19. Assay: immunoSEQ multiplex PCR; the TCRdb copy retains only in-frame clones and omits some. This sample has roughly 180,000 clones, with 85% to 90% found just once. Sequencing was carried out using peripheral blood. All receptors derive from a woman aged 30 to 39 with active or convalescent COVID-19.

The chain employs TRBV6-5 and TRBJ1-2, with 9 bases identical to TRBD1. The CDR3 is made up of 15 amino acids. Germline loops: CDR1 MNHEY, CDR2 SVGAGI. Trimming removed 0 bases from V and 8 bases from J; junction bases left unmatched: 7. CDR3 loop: CASSYSGNRGRGYTF. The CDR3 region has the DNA TGTGCCAGCAGTTACTCGGGAAACAGGGGGCGCGGCTACACCTTC.

The CDR3 region is CATTLGTGDLGINQPQHF. The DNA for the CDR3 is TGTGCCACCACACTTGGGACAGGGGACCTCGGGATAAATCAGCCCCAGCATTTT. V is TRBV15 and J is TRBJ1-5; 10 bases map to TRBD1. Unmatched junction bases numbered 16, after V lost 7 bases and J lost 4 bases. The CDR3 consists of 18 residues. Germline CDR1 and CDR2: LNHNV and YYDKDF (reference sequence).

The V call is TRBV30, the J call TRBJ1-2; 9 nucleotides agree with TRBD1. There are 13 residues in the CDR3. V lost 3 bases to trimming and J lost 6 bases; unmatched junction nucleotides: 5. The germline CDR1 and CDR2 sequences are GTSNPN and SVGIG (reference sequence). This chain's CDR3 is CAWRGQGTNGYTF. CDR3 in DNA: TGTGCCTGGAGGGGACAGGGAACAAATGGCTACACCTTC.

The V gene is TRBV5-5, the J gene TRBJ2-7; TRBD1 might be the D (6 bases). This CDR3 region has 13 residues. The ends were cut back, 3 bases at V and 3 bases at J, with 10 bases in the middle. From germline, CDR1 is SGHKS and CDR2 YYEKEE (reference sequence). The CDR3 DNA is TGTGCCAGCAGCTACCGGGACAACTACGAGCAGTACTTC. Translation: CASSYRDNYEQYF.

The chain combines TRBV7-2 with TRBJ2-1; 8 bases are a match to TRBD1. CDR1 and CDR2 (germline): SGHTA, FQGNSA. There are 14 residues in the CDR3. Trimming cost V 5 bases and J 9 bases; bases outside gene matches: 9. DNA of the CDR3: TGTGCCAGCAGCATTTTCAGGGGGCGGAGTGAGCAGTTCTTC. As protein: CASSIFRGRSEQFF.

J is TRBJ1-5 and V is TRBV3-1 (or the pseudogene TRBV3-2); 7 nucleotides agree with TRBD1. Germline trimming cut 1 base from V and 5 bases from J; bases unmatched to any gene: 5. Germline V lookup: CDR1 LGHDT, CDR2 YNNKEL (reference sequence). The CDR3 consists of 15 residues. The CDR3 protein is CASSQAQGYHQPQHF. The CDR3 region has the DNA TGTGCCAGCAGCCAAGCACAGGGGTACCATCAGCCCCAGCATTTT.

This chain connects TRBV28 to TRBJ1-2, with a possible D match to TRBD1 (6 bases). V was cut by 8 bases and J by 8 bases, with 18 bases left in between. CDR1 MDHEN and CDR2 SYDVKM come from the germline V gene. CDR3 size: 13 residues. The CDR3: CASYGQPTRGYTF. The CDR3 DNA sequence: TGTGCCAGCTACGGACAGCCGACTCGGGGCTACACCTTC.

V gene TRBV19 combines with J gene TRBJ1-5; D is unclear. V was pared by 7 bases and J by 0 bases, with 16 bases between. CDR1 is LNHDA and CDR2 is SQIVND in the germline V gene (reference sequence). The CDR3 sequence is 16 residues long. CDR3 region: CASKPRVGYSNQPQHF. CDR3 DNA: TGTGCCAGTAAGCCGAGGGTCGGCTATAGCAATCAGCCCCAGCATTTT.

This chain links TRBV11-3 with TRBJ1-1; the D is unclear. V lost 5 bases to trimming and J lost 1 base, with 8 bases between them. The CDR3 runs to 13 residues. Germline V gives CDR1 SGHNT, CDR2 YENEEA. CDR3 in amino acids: CASSRTGNTEAFF. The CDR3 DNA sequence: TGTGCCAGCAGCCGAACCGGGAACACTGAAGCTTTCTTT.

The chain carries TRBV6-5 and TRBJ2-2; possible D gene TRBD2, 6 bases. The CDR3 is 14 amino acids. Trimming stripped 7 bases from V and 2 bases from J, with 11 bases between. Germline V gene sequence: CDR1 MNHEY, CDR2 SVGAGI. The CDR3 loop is CASTLDYNTGELFF. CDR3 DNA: TGTGCCAGCACGTTGGACTATAACACCGGGGAGCTGTTTTTT.

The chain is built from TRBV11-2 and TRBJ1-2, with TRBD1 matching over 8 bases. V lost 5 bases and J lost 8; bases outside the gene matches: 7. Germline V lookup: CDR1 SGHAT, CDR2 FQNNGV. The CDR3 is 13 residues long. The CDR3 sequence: CASSLGQDRGYTF. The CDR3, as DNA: TGTGCCAGCAGCCTGGGACAGGACCGAGGCTACACCTTC.

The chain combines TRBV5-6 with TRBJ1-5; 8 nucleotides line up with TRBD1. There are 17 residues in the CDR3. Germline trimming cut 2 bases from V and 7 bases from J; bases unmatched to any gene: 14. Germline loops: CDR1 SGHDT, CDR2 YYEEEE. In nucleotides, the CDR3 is TGTGCCAGCAGCTTCTACGACGACAGGGGCAATAGGCAGCCCCAGCATTTT. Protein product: CASSFYDDRGNRQPQHF.

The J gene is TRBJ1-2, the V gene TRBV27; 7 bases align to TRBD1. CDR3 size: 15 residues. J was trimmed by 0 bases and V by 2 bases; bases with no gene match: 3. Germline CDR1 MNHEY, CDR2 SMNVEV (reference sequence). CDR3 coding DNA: TGTGCCAGCAGTTTACAGGGGGGATCTAACTATGGCTACACCTTC. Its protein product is CASSLQGGSNYGYTF.

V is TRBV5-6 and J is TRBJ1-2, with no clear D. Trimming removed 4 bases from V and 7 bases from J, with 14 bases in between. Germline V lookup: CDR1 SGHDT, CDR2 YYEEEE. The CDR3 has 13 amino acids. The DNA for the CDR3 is TGTGCCAGCAGCCCTCCGGTAAGCCTTGGCTACACCTTC. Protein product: CASSPPVSLGYTF.

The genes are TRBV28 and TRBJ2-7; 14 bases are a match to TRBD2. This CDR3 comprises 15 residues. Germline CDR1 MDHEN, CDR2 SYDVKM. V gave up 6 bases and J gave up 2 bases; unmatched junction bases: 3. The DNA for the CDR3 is TGTGCCAGCAGGGGACTAGCGGGAGCAGCCTACGAGCAGTACTTC. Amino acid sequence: CASRGLAGAAYEQYF.

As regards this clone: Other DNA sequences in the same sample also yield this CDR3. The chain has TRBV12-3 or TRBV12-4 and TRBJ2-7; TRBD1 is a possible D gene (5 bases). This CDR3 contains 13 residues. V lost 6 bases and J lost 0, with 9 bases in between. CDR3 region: CASSLDSSYEQYF. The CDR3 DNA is TGTGCCAGCAGCCTCGACAGCTCCTACGAGCAGTACTTC.

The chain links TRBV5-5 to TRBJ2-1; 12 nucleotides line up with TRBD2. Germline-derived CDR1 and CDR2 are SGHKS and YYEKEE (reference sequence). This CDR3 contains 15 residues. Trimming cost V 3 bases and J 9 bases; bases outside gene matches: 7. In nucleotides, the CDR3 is TGTGCCAGCAGCTCGACTAGCGGGGGAAGCGGTGAGCAGTTCTTC. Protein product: CASSSTSGGSGEQFF.

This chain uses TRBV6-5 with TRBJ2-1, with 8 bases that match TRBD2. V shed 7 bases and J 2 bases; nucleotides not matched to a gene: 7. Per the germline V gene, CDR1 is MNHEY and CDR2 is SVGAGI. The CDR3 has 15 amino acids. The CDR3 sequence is CASIKAGGPYNEQFF. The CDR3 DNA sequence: TGTGCCAGCATCAAGGCGGGGGGTCCCTACAATGAGCAGTTCTTC.

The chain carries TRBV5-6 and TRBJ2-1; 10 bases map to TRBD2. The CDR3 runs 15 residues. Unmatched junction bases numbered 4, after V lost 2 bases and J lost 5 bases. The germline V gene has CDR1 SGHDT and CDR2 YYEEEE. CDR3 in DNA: TGTGCCAGCAGCTTAGCGGGGGGGCCGCACAATGAGCAGTTCTTC. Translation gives CASSLAGGPHNEQFF. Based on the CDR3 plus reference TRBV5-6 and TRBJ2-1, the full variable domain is DAGVTQSPTHLIKTRGQQVTLRCSPKSGHDTVSWYQQALGQGPQFIFQYYEEEERQRGNFPDRFSGHQFPNYSSELNVNALLLGDSALYLCASSLAGGPHNEQFFGPGTRLTVL.

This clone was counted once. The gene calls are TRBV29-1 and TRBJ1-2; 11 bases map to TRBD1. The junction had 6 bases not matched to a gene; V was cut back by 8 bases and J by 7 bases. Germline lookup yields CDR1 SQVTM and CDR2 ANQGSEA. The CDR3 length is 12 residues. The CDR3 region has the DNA TGCAGCTTCCGGACAGGGGGCACTGGCTACACCTTC. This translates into CSFRTGGTGYTF.

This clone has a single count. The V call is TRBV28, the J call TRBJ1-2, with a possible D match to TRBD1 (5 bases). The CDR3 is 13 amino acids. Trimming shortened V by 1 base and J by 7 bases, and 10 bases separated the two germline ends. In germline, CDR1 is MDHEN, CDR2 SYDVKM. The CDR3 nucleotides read TGTGCCAGCAGTTTATCAGGGCGCGGTGGCTACACCTTC. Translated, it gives CASSLSGRGGYTF.

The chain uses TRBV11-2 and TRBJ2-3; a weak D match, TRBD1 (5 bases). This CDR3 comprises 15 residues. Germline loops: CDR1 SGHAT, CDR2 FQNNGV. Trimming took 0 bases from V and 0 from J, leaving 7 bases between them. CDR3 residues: CASSLEPGSTDTQYF. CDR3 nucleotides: TGTGCCAGCAGCTTAGAGCCAGGGAGCACAGATACGCAGTATTTT. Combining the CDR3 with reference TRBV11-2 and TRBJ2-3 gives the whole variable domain EAGVAQSPRYKIIEKRQSVAFWCNPISGHATLYWYQQILGQGPKLLIQFQNNGVVDDSQLPKDRFSAERLKGVDSTLKIQPAKLEDSAVYLCASSLEPGSTDTQYFGPGTRLTVL.

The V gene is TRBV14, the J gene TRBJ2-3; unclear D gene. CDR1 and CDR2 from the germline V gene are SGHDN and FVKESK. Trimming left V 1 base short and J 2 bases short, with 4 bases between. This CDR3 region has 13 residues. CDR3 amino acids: CASSQAPTDTQYF. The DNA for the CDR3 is TGTGCCAGCAGCCAAGCTCCCACAGATACGCAGTATTTT.

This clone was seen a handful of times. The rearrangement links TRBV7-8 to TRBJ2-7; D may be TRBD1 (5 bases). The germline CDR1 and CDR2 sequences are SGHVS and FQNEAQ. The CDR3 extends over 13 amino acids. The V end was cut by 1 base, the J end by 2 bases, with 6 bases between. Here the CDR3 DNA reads TGTGCCAGCAGCTTAGTACAGGCCTACGAGCAGTACTTC. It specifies CASSLVQAYEQYF.

The DNA of the CDR3 is TGTGCCAGCTCACCTCTACAGGGGGACAGCTCCTACAATGAGCAGTTCTTC. Translation: CASSPLQGDSSYNEQFF. This chain links TRBV18 with TRBJ2-1; 8 bases line up with TRBD1. J was trimmed by 0 bases and V by 3 bases; bases with no gene match: 7. The CDR3 extends over 17 amino acids. Germline assignment: CDR1 KGHSH and CDR2 LQKENI.

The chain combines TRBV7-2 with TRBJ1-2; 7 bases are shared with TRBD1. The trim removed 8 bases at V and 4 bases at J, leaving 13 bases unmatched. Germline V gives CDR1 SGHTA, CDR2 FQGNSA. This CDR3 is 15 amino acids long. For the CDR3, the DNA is TGTGCCAGCCAGCCTCGGGGACAGTTGTTCTATGGCTACACCTTC. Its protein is CASQPRGQLFYGYTF.